Each of the 11 T cell receptor beta chains below was sequenced from the same sample in a study of T-cell memory formation after mild COVID-19. TCRdb re-derived calls from the 5' RACE reads in MiXCR, one entry per CDR3 protein. The sample includes 550,000 to 650,000 distinct CDR3 sequences, around a sixth of them seen just once. Sequenced: PBMCs or a T cell subset sorted from them (not recorded which). The source of these receptors is an adult woman who had mild COVID-19 (a few samples of this study predate the infection). Cell type and time point are not known.

This clonotype was observed a few times. The chain recombines TRBV21-1 with TRBJ2-7; TRBD1 was called by the table and not checked on the DNA. TRBV21-1 counts as a pseudogene. The CDR3 spans 15 residues. The CDR3 region has the DNA TGTGCCAGCAGCAAAAGCGGGGGACAGAACTACGAGCAGTACTTC. Protein sequence: CASSKSGGQNYEQYF.

This clonotype appeared a few times. This chain joins TRBV15 and TRBJ2-7; D call uncertain. The CDR3 contains 14 residues. Germline lookup yields CDR1 LNHNV and CDR2 YYDKDF (reference sequence). V was clipped by 1 base and J by 3 bases, with 10 bases between them. The CDR3 reads CATSRGSGVYEQYF. CDR3 DNA sequence: TGTGCCACCAGCAGAGGAAGTGGTGTCTACGAGCAGTACTTC. The full variable domain, its missing parts supplied by reference TRBV15 and TRBJ2-7, is DAMVIQNPRYQVTQFGKPVTLSCSQTLNHNVMYWYQQKSSQAPKLLFHYYDKDFNNEADTPDNFQSRRPNTSFCFLDIRSPGLGDTAMYLCATSRGSGVYEQYFGPGTRLTVT.

The chain has TRBV5-1 and TRBJ2-7; D is perhaps TRBD1 (6 bases). CDR3 size: 14 residues. V was shortened by 0 bases and J by 4 bases, with 11 bases between the two germline ends. The V gene's germline CDR1 is SGHRS and CDR2 YFSETQ. The DNA of the CDR3 is TGCGCCAGCAGCTTGGGACAGGCGCTATACGAGCAGTACTTC. Its translation is CASSLGQALYEQYF.

This clonotype was seen ten or more times. The rearrangement joins TRBV7-9 to TRBJ1-4, with D perhaps TRBD1 (5 bases). Per the germline V gene, CDR1 is SEHNR and CDR2 is FQNEAQ (reference sequence). This CDR3 spans 13 amino acids. The V and J ends lost 1 base and 5 bases respectively, with 5 bases between them. Here the CDR3 reads CASSLDRNEKLFF. DNA of the CDR3: TGTGCCAGCAGCTTAGACAGGAATGAAAAACTGTTTTTT.

The chain couples TRBV28 to TRBJ2-3, with TRBD1 matching 7 bases. CDR3 length equals 15 residues. V gave up 5 bases and J gave up 1 base; unmatched junction bases: 6. Germline CDR1 is MDHEN and CDR2 is SYDVKM. CDR3 coding DNA: TGTGCCAGCAGTACGATAGGACAGGGCACAGATACGCAGTATTTT. It yields the protein CASSTIGQGTDTQYF.

This sequence joins TRBV3-1 and TRBJ2-3; D gene unclear. The CDR3 sequence is 13 residues long. Germline V CDR1 and CDR2: LGHDT, YNNKEL (reference sequence). Between the trimmed V and J ends, which lost 0 bases and 4 bases, there was a span of 5 bases. Written as DNA, the CDR3 is TGTGCCAGCAGCCAAGATCTCCCAGATACGCAGTATTTT. This gives the protein CASSQDLPDTQYF.

The chain joins TRBV3-1 to TRBJ1-1, with D hard to call. The CDR3 is made up of 14 amino acids. Trimming removed 5 bases from V and 4 bases from J, with 14 bases in between. Germline CDR1 reads LGHDT; CDR2 reads YNNKEL (reference sequence). In DNA, the CDR3 is TGTGCCAGCAGCTTTTCTATAGATGGCACTGAAGCTTTCTTT. Its protein product is CASSFSIDGTEAFF.

In its sample, this clonotype was seen a few times. The CDR3 protein is CASGPLGELGQYF. CDR3 in DNA: TGTGCCAGCGGGCCGCTGGGGGAGTTGGGGCAGTACTTC. V gene TRBV7-9 combines with J gene TRBJ2-7; D may correspond to TRBD1 or TRBD2 (5 bases each). The CDR3 spans 13 residues. The germline gives CDR1 SEHNR, CDR2 FQNEAQ (reference sequence). Trimming cost V 8 bases and J 9 bases, with 20 bases left between them.

This clonotype was found a few times. The genes are TRBV6-5 and TRBJ1-4, with D hard to call. Germline CDR1 and CDR2: MNHEY and SVGAGI. Trimming pared 5 bases from V and 8 bases from J, leaving 15 bases between. The CDR3 length is 14 residues. CDR3 loop: CASSRRRVGEKLFF. In nucleotides, the CDR3 is TGTGCCAGCAGTCGCCGGCGGGTGGGGGAAAAACTGTTTTTT.

This clonotype was seen a few times. The genes are TRBV7-3 and TRBJ1-2; weak D call: TRBD1 (5 bases). Per the germline V gene, CDR1 is SGHTA and CDR2 is FQGTGA. The CDR3 has 14 residues. V was cut by 4 bases and J by 8 bases, with 17 bases left in between. The chain's CDR3 is CASSSHGGVSGYTF. The CDR3 nucleotides read TGTGCCAGCAGCTCTCACGGGGGGGTTTCGGGCTACACCTTC.

This clonotype was counted only a few times. V gene TRBV2 combines with J gene TRBJ1-6, with TRBD1 matching 7 bases. The germline V gene has CDR1 SNHLY and CDR2 FYNNEI. The length of the CDR3 is 15 residues. Germline trimming cut 4 bases from V and 4 bases from J; bases unmatched to any gene: 4. The CDR3 nucleotides are TGTGCCAGCAGTGGGACAGGAGAATATAATTCACCCCTCCACTTT. Protein sequence: CASSGTGEYNSPLHF.